These 21 T cell receptor beta chains originate from one sample sequenced in a study of T cell responses to AZD1222 COVID-19 vaccine. Repertoires were generated with immunoSEQ multiplex PCR, while TCRdb's copy carries only in-frame clones and drops some. The table records around 150,000 clones, approximately 92% of them present only once. The sequenced sample was peripheral blood, obtained 28 days after the second AZD1222 dose. The receptors were sampled from an adult who received the AZD1222 COVID-19 vaccine.

The chain uses TRBV28 and TRBJ1-1; a possible D gene is TRBD1 (5 bases). The V and J ends lost 6 bases and 1 base respectively, with 12 bases between them. The CDR3 consists of 14 residues. Per the germline V gene, CDR1 is MDHEN and CDR2 is SYDVKM. CDR3 coding DNA: TGTGCCAGCAGCCTGGTCAGGGCGAACACTGAAGCTTTCTTT. The encoded protein is CASSLVRANTEAFF.

This clone occurred once. The chain recombines TRBV11-2 with TRBJ1-1; 7 bases map to TRBD1. The CDR3 covers 17 residues. V dropped 4 bases and J dropped 0; count of bases not matched to a gene: 11. The V gene's germline CDR1 is SGHAT and CDR2 FQNNGV. CDR3 loop: CASSSHLTGAMNTEAFF. CDR3 in DNA: TGTGCCAGCAGCTCCCACCTAACAGGGGCTATGAACACTGAAGCTTTCTTT. The full variable domain, with the rest looked up from reference TRBV11-2 and TRBJ1-1, is EAGVAQSPRYKIIEKRQSVAFWCNPISGHATLYWYQQILGQGPKLLIQFQNNGVVDDSQLPKDRFSAERLKGVDSTLKIQPAKLEDSAVYLCASSSHLTGAMNTEAFFGQGTRLTVV.

This clone has only one observation. The J gene is TRBJ2-2, the V gene TRBV7-9; TRBD1 matches 12 bases. Unmatched junction bases numbered 12, after V lost 4 bases and J lost 3 bases. Germline CDR1 and CDR2: SEHNR and FQNEAQ (reference sequence). The CDR3 sequence is 19 residues long. The CDR3 region is CASSSSRDRGRKDTGELFF. DNA for the CDR3: TGTGCCAGCAGCTCCTCCCGGGACAGGGGGCGAAAGGACACCGGGGAGCTGTTTTTT.

This chain uses TRBV28 with TRBJ1-6, with D unresolved. This CDR3 contains 17 residues. Trimming stripped 0 bases from V and 0 bases from J, with 9 bases between. From germline, CDR1 is MDHEN and CDR2 SYDVKM. The CDR3 coding sequence is TGTGCCAGCAGTTTATGGGGAGGTACCTCCTATAATTCACCCCTCCACTTT. Its translation: CASSLWGGTSYNSPLHF.

The chain links TRBV20-1 to TRBJ1-1; D is perhaps TRBD1 (6 bases). The CDR3 length is 13 residues. CDR1 and CDR2 from the germline V gene are DFQATT and SNEGSKA (reference sequence). With 3 bases removed from V and 5 bases from J, the gap between germline ends came to 13 bases. DNA for the CDR3: TGCAGTGCTAGTGGGAAAGGGGGGACTGAAGCTTTCTTT. Protein sequence: CSASGKGGTEAFF.

The chain is built from TRBV27 and TRBJ2-3; D assignment may be TRBD1 or TRBD2 (5 bases each). The CDR3 runs to 18 residues. The germline V gene encodes CDR1 MNHEY and CDR2 SMNVEV (reference sequence). V dropped 5 bases and J dropped 0 bases, with 21 bases sitting between them. The CDR3 DNA is TGTGCCAGCAGTCTCCATCCGGGACGGCCCCAGAGCACAGATACGCAGTATTTT. This sequence encodes CASSLHPGRPQSTDTQYF.

The chain carries TRBV6-1 and TRBJ2-7, with D perhaps matching TRBD2 (6 bases). Germline-derived CDR1 and CDR2 are MNHNS and SASEGT. The CDR3 has 15 amino acids. Trimming pared 0 bases from V and 3 bases from J, leaving 12 bases between. CDR3 residues: CASSEAGGYLYEQYF. Here the CDR3 DNA reads TGTGCCAGCAGTGAAGCGGGGGGTTACCTCTACGAGCAGTACTTC.

The V and J genes are TRBV19 and TRBJ2-5, with 7 bases matching TRBD1. V gave up 3 bases and J gave up 4 bases; unmatched junction bases: 8. CDR1 is LNHDA, CDR2 SQIVND, per germline (reference sequence). The CDR3 consists of 15 residues. CDR3 residues: CASSMARGLGETQYF. CDR3 bases: TGTGCCAGTAGTATGGCCAGGGGGTTAGGAGAGACCCAGTACTTC.

This rearrangement joins TRBV19 to TRBJ2-7; the D gene is possibly TRBD1 (6 bases). Germline V gene data show CDR1 as LNHDA and CDR2 as SQIVND (reference sequence). The V gene lost 6 bases and the J gene lost 6 bases, with 12 bases spanning the gap. The length of the CDR3 is 12 residues. The CDR3 DNA reads TGTGCCAGTAGGGAACAGGGACGCGAGCAGTACTTC. Protein sequence: CASREQGREQYF.

The CDR3 loop is CATSTDGEGPRSEGYTF. The CDR3 DNA sequence: TGTGCCACCAGCACAGACGGGGAGGGACCTAGATCGGAGGGCTACACCTTC. The chain joins TRBV15 to TRBJ1-2; D may be TRBD1 (5 bases). The CDR3 has 17 amino acids. V gave up 4 bases and J gave up 8 bases, with 26 bases separating them. The germline V gene encodes CDR1 LNHNV and CDR2 YYDKDF (reference sequence).

The sample holds one count of this clone. The J gene is TRBJ2-2, the V gene TRBV5-4; 10 nucleotides match TRBD1. CDR1 is SGHNT and CDR2 is YYREEE in the germline V gene (reference sequence). J was trimmed by 8 bases and V by 4 bases; bases with no gene match: 8. This CDR3 has 15 residues. CDR3 nucleotide sequence: TGTGCCAGCAGCCACCGGGACAGGGGCGCGGGGGAGCTGTTTTTT. It encodes CASSHRDRGAGELFF.

V gene TRBV28 combines with J gene TRBJ1-2; D call uncertain. Germline lookup yields CDR1 MDHEN and CDR2 SYDVKM. This CDR3 is 14 amino acids long. V was cut by 2 bases and J by 1 base, with 8 bases left in between. The CDR3 DNA is TGTGCCAGCAGTTTAACCCGCGGTAACTATGGCTACACCTTC. This gives the protein CASSLTRGNYGYTF.

This chain links TRBV28 with TRBJ1-5; TRBD1 is a possible D gene (5 bases). This CDR3 spans 15 amino acids. Germline lookup yields CDR1 MDHEN and CDR2 SYDVKM. V was trimmed by 4 bases and J by 4 bases, leaving 14 bases between them. CDR3 sequence reads: CASSSPGAGNQPQHF. The CDR3, as DNA: TGTGCCAGCAGTTCTCCCGGGGCGGGGAATCAGCCCCAGCATTTT.

This clone was counted once. The rearrangement joins TRBV3-1 (or the pseudogene TRBV3-2) to TRBJ2-1; tentative D call: TRBD2 (5 bases). The CDR3 consists of 14 residues. Deletions cut 3 bases from V and 5 bases from J, with 11 bases between. Germline lookup yields CDR1 LGHDT and CDR2 YNNKEL (reference sequence). CDR3 sequence reads: CASSQLAPDNEQFF. CDR3 bases: TGTGCCAGCAGCCAGCTAGCTCCCGACAATGAGCAGTTCTTC.

The J gene is TRBJ1-5, the V gene TRBV19; a possible D gene is TRBD1 (5 bases). The CDR3 has 15 residues. V was cut by 0 bases and J by 2 bases, with 8 bases left in between. Germline values: CDR1 LNHDA, CDR2 SQIVND (reference sequence). The CDR3 loop is CASSIDREGNQPQHF. The DNA of the CDR3 is TGTGCCAGTAGTATAGACAGGGAGGGCAATCAGCCCCAGCATTTT.

The chain carries TRBV7-2 and TRBJ2-1, with D possibly matching TRBD2 (6 bases). Germline V gene data show CDR1 as SGHTA and CDR2 as FQGNSA. The CDR3 is 16 residues long. Trimming stripped 4 bases from V and 2 bases from J, with 15 bases between. CDR3 amino acids: CASSSGLPVAYNEQFF. CDR3 DNA sequence: TGTGCCAGCAGCTCGGGACTCCCAGTTGCCTACAATGAGCAGTTCTTC.

This clone was observed a handful of times. The chain uses TRBV6-5 and TRBJ1-2; D is possibly TRBD1 (5 bases). There are 16 residues in the CDR3. Germline values: CDR1 MNHEY, CDR2 SVGAGI. V gave up 0 bases and J gave up 7 bases, with 18 bases separating them. The CDR3 DNA reads TGTGCCAGCAGTTACTCGAGAGGGGCTCGGGTAGGTGGCTACACCTTC. Its translation is CASSYSRGARVGGYTF.

This rearrangement joins TRBV28 to TRBJ1-5; D remains ambiguous. Germline V gene sequence: CDR1 MDHEN, CDR2 SYDVKM. The CDR3 consists of 14 residues. Trimming cost V 1 base and J 5 bases, with 9 bases left between them. The CDR3 coding sequence is TGTGCCAGCAGTTTATTCGGCAGGCATCAGCCCCAGCATTTT. Protein: CASSLFGRHQPQHF.

The chain has TRBV19 and TRBJ1-1, with TRBD1 matching 7 bases. The germline CDR1 and CDR2 sequences are LNHDA and SQIVND (reference sequence). V lost 1 base and J lost 5; bases outside the gene matches: 4. The CDR3 has 14 residues. This chain's CDR3 is CASSIGAGGTEAFF. CDR3 nucleotides: TGTGCCAGTAGTATAGGGGCAGGGGGAACTGAAGCTTTCTTT.

The genes are TRBV5-1 and TRBJ2-7; perhaps TRBD2 as D (5 bases). V lost 5 bases and J lost 0, with 21 bases in between. In germline, CDR1 is SGHRS, CDR2 YFSETQ. CDR3 length: 17 residues. The CDR3, as DNA: TGCGCCAGCAGGGGCGGGCTTAGGGAAGAGAGCTCCTACGAGCAGTACTTC. It codes for CASRGGLREESSYEQYF. Together with reference TRBV5-1 and TRBJ2-7, the CDR3 gives the full variable domain: KAGVTQTPRYLIKTRGQQVTLSCSPISGHRSVSWYQQTPGQGLQFLFEYFSETQRNKGNFPGRFSGRQFSNSRSEMNVSTLELGDSALYLCASRGGLREESSYEQYFGPGTRLTVT.

This chain uses TRBV24-1 with TRBJ2-1; TRBD2 agrees at 10 bases. The J segment lost 4 bases and the V segment lost 0 bases, leaving 11 bases of the junction unmatched. CDR1 KGHDR and CDR2 SFDVKD come from the germline V gene. The CDR3 has 19 amino acids. The CDR3 nucleotides are TGTGCCACCAGTGATTTGCCCCGGACTAGCGGCCTTTTATACAATGAGCAGTTCTTC. Amino acid sequence: CATSDLPRTSGLLYNEQFF.